This TCR beta chain comes out of a study of human T cells and chemical hapten exposure. TCRdb reprocessed the RACE reads via MiXCR and lists one record per CDR3 protein. The sample has nearly 95,000 distinct CDR3 sequences, approximately 11% seen once; the top ten hold over 2%. Germline V lookup: CDR1 SGDLS, CDR2 YYNGEE. This CDR3 region has 16 residues. Trimming pared 0 bases from V and 0 bases from J, leaving 9 bases between. Time point denoted: patch test 2, 6 weeks after DPC sensitization. Treatment indicated: therapeutic diphenylcyclopropenone sensitization with weekly scalp DPC. The sequence was collected from a man aged 35 to 55 with alopecia areata. Some clones in this sample may be carry-over from other donors' samples. The rearrangement links TRBV9 to TRBJ2-2, with D perhaps matching TRBD2 (6 bases). Here the sequenced sample was whole blood, taken in connection with sensitization to the hapten diphenylcyclopropenone (DPC). In nucleotides, the CDR3 is TGTGCCAGCAGCGTAGGGGGCGGGACGAACACCGGGGAGCTGTTTTTT. Protein product: CASSVGGGTNTGELFF.